Presented here are 7 T cell receptor beta chains from one specimen sequenced in a study of T cell changes during pregnancy in multiple sclerosis. Assay: immunoSEQ multiplex PCR; the TCRdb copy retains only in-frame clones and omits some. There are tens of thousands of clones in the sample; 90% to 95% occur only once, and about 0.8% lies in the top ten. This material consisted of peripheral blood, taken in the third trimester of pregnancy. The receptors originated from a female donor with multiple sclerosis, enrolled in a pregnancy study.

The chain carries TRBV4-2 and TRBJ1-2, with TRBD1 identical over 7 bases. V lost 0 bases and J lost 3; bases outside the gene matches: 7. This CDR3 is built from 16 residues. Germline CDR1 is LGHNA and CDR2 is YNFKEQ. The CDR3 protein is CASSQDAGGGDYGYTF. CDR3 bases: TGTGCCAGCAGCCAAGACGCAGGGGGTGGGGACTATGGCTACACCTTC.

This clone was picked up one time. V is TRBV30 and J is TRBJ2-7; unclear D gene. The CDR3 has 13 amino acids. The germline gives CDR1 GTSNPN, CDR2 SVGIG (reference sequence). Trimming left V 4 bases short and J 1 base short, with 11 bases between. The DNA of the CDR3 is TGTGCCTGGACAATGGGCAGTTCCTACGAGCAGTACTTC. Its protein is CAWTMGSSYEQYF.

The CDR3 loop reads CASSLAPGERAYNEQFF. CDR3 sequence (DNA): TGCGCCAGCAGCTTGGCGCCAGGGGAACGAGCCTACAATGAGCAGTTCTTC. This chain uses TRBV5-1 with TRBJ2-1; possibly TRBD1 for D (6 bases). V lost 0 bases to trimming and J lost 2 bases, with 15 bases between them. There are 17 residues in the CDR3. The germline gives CDR1 SGHRS, CDR2 YFSETQ.

The genes are TRBV7-7 and TRBJ2-7, with 9 bases identical to TRBD1. Trimming cost V 3 bases and J 3 bases; bases outside gene matches: 6. The CDR3 has 15 residues. Germline-derived CDR1 and CDR2 are SSHAT and FNYEAQ (reference sequence). This CDR3 reads CASSFRTGEIYEQYF. The CDR3 DNA sequence: TGTGCCAGCAGCTTCCGGACAGGGGAAATCTACGAGCAGTACTTC.

This rearrangement joins TRBV14 to TRBJ1-2; TRBD1 aligns across 7 bases. V was pared by 0 bases and J by 8 bases, with 9 bases of the junction left unmatched. Germline values: CDR1 SGHDN, CDR2 FVKESK. CDR3 length equals 15 residues. For the CDR3, the DNA is TGTGCCAGCAGCCAAGAAGGGGGCAGGGGAGGCGGCTACACCTTC. Amino acids: CASSQEGGRGGGYTF.

This clone showed up just a few times. The V gene is TRBV19, the J gene TRBJ1-1; no firm D call. V lost 9 bases to trimming and J lost 0 bases, with 11 bases between them. The CDR3 consists of 13 residues. CDR1 is LNHDA, CDR2 SQIVND, per germline (reference sequence). CDR3 sequence: CASAGVLNTEAFF. CDR3 nucleotides: TGTGCCAGCGCAGGCGTCCTGAACACTGAAGCTTTCTTT.

This clone was detected only once. The rearrangement links TRBV28 to TRBJ1-2, with D perhaps matching TRBD1 (5 bases). V was pared by 6 bases and J by 4 bases, with 12 bases between. Germline V gene sequence: CDR1 MDHEN, CDR2 SYDVKM. CDR3 length: 13 residues. Here the CDR3 reads CASRAGTGYGYTF. The CDR3 DNA follows: TGTGCCAGCAGGGCGGGGACCGGCTATGGCTACACCTTC.